The T cell receptor beta chain described here comes from a study of T cell responses to AZD1222 COVID-19 vaccine (dated by TCRdb to about 2021). Study-level background: TCR sequencing covered roughly 230 trial participants: nearly 210 given two doses of AZD1222 and 26 given two doses of MenACWY control vaccine. Trial participants were enrolled by age into 18-55, 56-69 and 70-plus year subgroups, with 148, 28 and 57 TCR-sequenced participants respectively. The paper's findings and limits, for the study overall: In the small 56-69-year group, the increase in depth fell short of significance, most likely because of low power. Nearly half of unique spike-specific TCRs reportedly recognized epitopes outside regions mutated in the B.1.351 and B.1.1.7 variants. Conclusions about previously exposed vaccinees were limited because only 6 or 7 AZD1222 recipients were SARS-CoV-2 seropositive at baseline. The vaccine-associated CD4 TCRs covered the entire spike protein, and the dominant responses fell in regions 160-218 and 743-854. Spike-specific TCR breadth and depth rose significantly after two AZD1222 doses compared with day 0 and with MenACWY recipients. No day 14 peak-response samples were available, so repertoires were characterized only after the peak T cell response. Most participants were white British and females outnumbered males, and the authors suggested that clonal diversity may have been underestimated.

Sample time point, as interpreted from the label and publication: about 28 days (+/-7) after the second vaccine dose. AZD1222 recipients whose second dose came at about 4 weeks and those whose second dose came at about 12 weeks were combined into one group, since spike-specific TCR depth and breadth did not differ between the two schedules. Vaccinee samples were obtained from the UK trials COV001 and COV002, which included a single-blind randomized controlled phase 2/3 trial of AZD1222 (ChAdOx1 nCoV-19) in healthy adults. For TCRbeta chain sequencing, PBMC samples were collected from trial participants at day 0 and at day 28 after the second dose. Worth noting for this clone: The specificity of this receptor is unknown. No much larger clone is present one base from it, and per-base qualities are unavailable.

The germline V gene provides CDR1 MNHEY and CDR2 SVGEGT. The CDR3 spans 14 residues, from the cysteine through the phenylalanine. Of the read, only the CDR3 DNA is kept; its 42 bases are in frame from base 1. V loses 5 bases of germline sequence and J loses 3 bases, and the interval between the two ends is 13 bases. The CDR3 regions of human TCRbeta chains were subjected to immunosequencing. The study's processing was this. Repertoire TCRs were checked for matches against a reference library of SARS-CoV-2-specific TCRs that had been generated using the MIRA antigen-specificity platform. Breadth was defined as the fraction of unique TCRs that were SARS-CoV-2-associated, and depth was defined as the fraction of total T cells that were SARS-CoV-2-associated. Using the MIRA data, each spike-specific TCR was assigned both to the spike region to which the TCR was reactive and to a CD4 or CD8 class. Log10-transformed breadth and depth values were compared by one-way ANOVA with Sidak's multiple comparisons tests. TCRdb took over this immuneACCESS table, retaining in-frame rearrangements with V and J assigned. Such tables are incomplete; in checked studies, under half of the missing clones stem from an unresolved V gene, and the remainder is unexplained. V and J calls and clone size are given by that table; D and trimming were obtained from the DNA. The table for this sample lists approximately 110,000 clones; approximately 85% of them were counted only once. 3.5% to 4.5% of the sample is taken by the ten largest.

The material was peripheral blood, obtained 28 days after the second AZD1222 dose. This TCR derives from an adult who received the AZD1222 COVID-19 vaccine. The rearranged segments are TRBV6-2 or TRBV6-3 and TRBJ1-1, with no confident D gene call. The DNA sequence is given as TGTGCCAGCAGTGATGGATCCACGGACACTGAAGCTTTCTTT. Its protein reads: CASSDGSTDTEAFF.